Following are 5 T cell receptor beta chains from one sample sequenced in a study of OX40 agonist ivuxolimab in advanced cancers. Sequenced by immunoSEQ multiplex PCR; TCRdb stores in-frame clones only, minus some. The sample yields 21,000 or so clones, around 87% seen once. The sequences come from CD4+ or CD8+ T cells sorted from blood, collected in a trial of the OX40 agonist ivuxolimab. Receptor source: an adult with an advanced solid tumor such as melanoma, head and neck, liver or kidney cancer.

J is TRBJ2-3 and V is TRBV7-3; possible D gene TRBD2, 7 bases. The ends were cut back, 4 bases at V and 4 bases at J, with 12 bases in the middle. From germline, CDR1 is SGHTA and CDR2 FQGTGA. The CDR3 is 14 amino acids. CDR3 loop: CASSSVGGADTQYF. CDR3 in DNA: TGTGCCAGCAGCTCAGTAGGGGGGGCAGATACGCAGTATTTT.

The genes are TRBV7-6 and TRBJ2-7; D is possibly TRBD1 or TRBD2 (5 bases each). The CDR3 length is 14 residues. CDR1 SGHVS and CDR2 FNYEAQ come from the germline V gene. The V and J ends lost 2 bases and 2 bases respectively, with 10 bases between them. The CDR3 loop is CASSLRDGAYEQYF. The CDR3 DNA reads TGTGCCAGCAGCTTAAGGGACGGAGCCTACGAGCAGTACTTC.

V usage is TRBV7-9 and J usage is TRBJ2-7; TRBD1 matches at 7 bases. V lost 3 bases and J lost 6; bases outside the gene matches: 8. Looked up from germline, CDR1 is SEHNR and CDR2 is FQNEAQ (reference sequence). This CDR3 comprises 14 residues. The chain's CDR3 is CASSFLDRHIEQYF. The CDR3 region has the DNA TGTGCCAGCAGCTTTTTGGACAGGCACATCGAGCAGTACTTC.

The genes are TRBV6-1 and TRBJ2-6, with D perhaps TRBD1 (5 bases). The CDR3 covers 15 residues. In germline, CDR1 is MNHNS, CDR2 SASEGT. V gave up 11 bases and J gave up 0 bases, with 14 bases separating them. The CDR3 DNA follows: TGTGCCGGCACACCAAGGGGCTCTGGGGCCAACGTCCTGACTTTC. This translates into CAGTPRGSGANVLTF.

The chain is built from TRBV5-1 and TRBJ2-2, with 8 bases that match TRBD1. In germline, CDR1 is SGHRS, CDR2 YFSETQ. This CDR3 is 16 amino acids long. Trimming took 2 bases from V and 3 from J; bases not matched to a gene: 6. The DNA for the CDR3 is TGCGCCAGCAGCTTTGTCGGCAGGGGGCACACCGGGGAGCTGTTTTTT. It is translated as CASSFVGRGHTGELFF.